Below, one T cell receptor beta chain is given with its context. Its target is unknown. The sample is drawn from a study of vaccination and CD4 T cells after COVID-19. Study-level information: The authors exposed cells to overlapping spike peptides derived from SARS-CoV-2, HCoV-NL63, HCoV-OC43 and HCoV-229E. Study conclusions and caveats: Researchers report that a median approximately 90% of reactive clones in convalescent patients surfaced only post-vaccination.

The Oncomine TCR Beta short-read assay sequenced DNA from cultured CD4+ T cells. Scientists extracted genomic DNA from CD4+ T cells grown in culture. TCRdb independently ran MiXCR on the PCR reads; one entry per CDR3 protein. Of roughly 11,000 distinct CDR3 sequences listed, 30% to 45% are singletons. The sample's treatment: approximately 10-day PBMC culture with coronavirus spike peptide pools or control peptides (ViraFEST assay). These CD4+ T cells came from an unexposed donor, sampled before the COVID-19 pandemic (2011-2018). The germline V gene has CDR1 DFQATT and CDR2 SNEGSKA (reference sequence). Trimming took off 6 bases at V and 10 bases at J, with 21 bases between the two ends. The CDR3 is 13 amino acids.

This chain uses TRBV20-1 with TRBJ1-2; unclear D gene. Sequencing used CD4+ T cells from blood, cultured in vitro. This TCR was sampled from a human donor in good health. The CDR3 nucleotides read TGCAGTGCCTCCCCCCGAATCGCCTCGACCTACACCTTC. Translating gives CSASPRIASTYTF.